The 24 T cell receptor beta chains in this list originate from one sample, sequenced in a study of Graves' ophthalmopathy and Graves' hyperthyroidism. RNA transcripts provided the template for amplifying TCR beta CDR3 regions. First-round RT-PCR with HTBI primers preceded a second-round multiplex PCR. TCRdb fed the multiplex PCR reads into MiXCR, producing one record per CDR3 protein. The sample holds about 660,000 distinct CDR3 sequences, over 40% seen once. The sample was peripheral blood. The receptors derive from an adult man with Graves' ophthalmopathy.

J is TRBJ1-1 and V is TRBV19, with a weak D call TRBD1 (5 bases). CDR1 is LNHDA and CDR2 is SQIVND in the germline V gene (reference sequence). V lost 3 bases to trimming and J lost 1 base, with 9 bases between them. This CDR3 comprises 14 residues. The CDR3 loop reads CASSIQGSNTEAFF. In nucleotides, the CDR3 is TGTGCCAGTAGTATCCAGGGCTCGAACACTGAAGCTTTCTTT.

Concerning this clonotype itself: A much larger clone differs by one base, so this may be a read error. The chain couples TRBV20-1 to TRBJ2-5; 12 bases are shared with TRBD2. There are 16 residues in the CDR3. The V gene's germline CDR1 is DFQATT and CDR2 SNEGSKA (reference sequence). Here the CDR3 reads CSASGLAGGLQEAQYF. CDR3 coding DNA: TGCAGTGCTAGTGGGCTAGCGGGAGGGCTTCAAGAGGCCCAGTACTTC.

This chain links TRBV7-8 with TRBJ1-5, with a possible D match to TRBD1 (5 bases). The germline gives CDR1 SGHVS, CDR2 FQNEAQ. V was pared by 3 bases and J by 5 bases, with 17 bases between. The CDR3 totals 16 residues. The CDR3 spells CASSFGAGGRDQPQHF. CDR3 nucleotides: TGTGCCAGCAGCTTTGGAGCGGGGGGGAGGGATCAGCCCCAGCATTTT. Supplemented by reference TRBV7-8 and TRBJ1-5, the full variable domain reads GAGVSQSPRYKVAKRGQDVALRCDPISGHVSLFWYQQALGQGPEFLTYFQNEAQLDKSGLPSDRFFAERPEGSVSTLKIQRTQQEDSAVYLCASSFGAGGRDQPQHFGDGTRLSIL.

This clonotype was picked up many times. The rearrangement joins TRBV7-2 to TRBJ2-7; 8 bases line up with TRBD2. V was pared by 1 base and J by 2 bases, with 7 bases of the junction left unmatched. Germline loops: CDR1 SGHTA, CDR2 FQGNSA. The CDR3 runs 16 residues. In DNA, the CDR3 is TGTGCCAGCAGCTTAGACAGCGGGGGACGCACCTACGAGCAGTACTTC. Translated: CASSLDSGGRTYEQYF.

The V gene is TRBV12-5, the J gene TRBJ1-5; no clear D. CDR1 is LGHNT, CDR2 FRNRAP, per germline. The CDR3 contains 16 residues. V shed 5 bases and J shed 0 bases, with 14 bases lying between them. In DNA form, the CDR3 reads TGTGCTAGTGGTCTACGGATTATGGATAGCAATCAGCCCCAGCATTTT. Translated, it gives CASGLRIMDSNQPQHF.

This chain connects TRBV19 to TRBJ2-2, with 8 bases identical to TRBD2. The junction had 14 bases not matched to a gene; V was cut back by 7 bases and J by 4 bases. CDR1 is LNHDA, CDR2 SQIVND, per germline (reference sequence). The length of the CDR3 is 17 residues. The CDR3 DNA reads as TGTGCCAGTACCCTCCGGGGGGGAGTCCGGAGCACCGGGGAGCTGTTTTTT. Protein: CASTLRGGVRSTGELFF.

V is TRBV7-8 and J is TRBJ2-2; a possible D gene is TRBD2 (6 bases). Germline V CDR1 and CDR2: SGHVS, FQNEAQ. The CDR3 has 15 amino acids. V lost 5 bases to trimming and J lost 4 bases, with 14 bases between them. The CDR3 region has the DNA TGTGCCAGCAGCCGAGAGGAGGGGAGCACCGGGGAGCTGTTTTTT. Protein product: CASSREEGSTGELFF.

This clonotype was seen repeatedly, ten times or more. This chain uses TRBV2 with TRBJ1-5, with 10 positions matching TRBD1. This CDR3 is 16 amino acids long. Trimming took 6 bases from V and 7 from J; bases not matched to a gene: 12. Germline loops: CDR1 SNHLY, CDR2 FYNNEI. The chain's CDR3 is CASRDIDRGPGQPQHF. The DNA for the CDR3 is TGTGCCAGCAGAGACATCGACAGGGGGCCAGGACAGCCCCAGCATTTT.

Turning to this clonotype: An end of the junction differs from the germline gene, which may be a read error. The chain is built from TRBV9 and TRBJ1-4; D not resolved. From germline, CDR1 is SGDLS and CDR2 YYNGEE. The CDR3 extends over 9 amino acids. The CDR3 DNA reads TGTGCCAGCAGCTCACCTCCCGGATTT. It encodes CASSSPPGF.

Turning to this clonotype: A read error may explain this, as a much larger clone is one base away. V and J are TRBV19 and TRBJ1-2; TRBD1 matches at 8 bases. Germline assignment: CDR1 LNHDA and CDR2 SQIVND (reference sequence). This CDR3 contains 13 residues. Trimming removed 8 bases from V and 3 bases from J; junction bases left unmatched: 5. This CDR3 reads CASGRTGHYGYTF. CDR3 in DNA: TGTGCCAGTGGGAGGACAGGGCACTATGGCTACACCTTC. Combining the CDR3 with reference TRBV19 and TRBJ1-2 gives the whole variable domain DGGITQSPKYLFRKEGQNVTLSCEQNLNHDAMYWYRQDPGQGLRLIYYSQIVNDFQKGDIAEGYSVSREKKESFPLTVTSAQKNPTAFYLCASGRTGHYGYTFGSGTRLTVV.

This sequence joins TRBV10-3 and TRBJ2-5; D is uncertain. Germline-derived CDR1 and CDR2 are ENHRY and SYGVKD. The CDR3 length is 13 residues. Trimming took 2 bases from V and 0 from J, leaving 4 bases between them. The CDR3 reads CAISERYQETQYF. CDR3 DNA: TGTGCCATCAGTGAGAGGTACCAAGAGACCCAGTACTTC.

This clonotype was detected a few times. The chain is built from TRBV27 and TRBJ2-7; D is uncertain. Trimming took off 0 bases at V and 3 bases at J, with 6 bases between the two ends. The length of the CDR3 is 13 residues. The germline V gene has CDR1 MNHEY and CDR2 SMNVEV (reference sequence). The CDR3 bases are TGTGCCAGCAGTTTATCGATCTACTACGAGCAGTACTTC. It is translated as CASSLSIYYEQYF.

The rearrangement joins TRBV29-1 to TRBJ2-5; 7 nucleotides line up with TRBD2. The CDR3 length is 15 residues. V was clipped by 2 bases and J by 3 bases; unmatched bases: 9. CDR1 and CDR2 from the germline V gene are SQVTM and ANQGSEA. CDR3 nucleotides: TGCAGCGTTGAAAGGGTAGCGGGTCGGGAAGAGACCCAGTACTTC. Protein product: CSVERVAGREETQYF.

This clonotype was seen a few times. The V gene is TRBV4-1, the J gene TRBJ1-1, with 8 bases lining up with TRBD1. The CDR3 length is 15 residues. Germline V gene sequence: CDR1 MGHRA, CDR2 YSYEKL. V lost 2 bases, J lost 2 bases, and 4 bases stayed unmatched. In nucleotides, the CDR3 is TGCGCCAGCAGCCAAAGACAGGGGACAAACACTGAAGCTTTCTTT. Its protein product is CASSQRQGTNTEAFF.

Remarks on this clonotype: A read error may produce the germline difference seen at one junction end. The chain employs TRBV6-1 and TRBJ1-1; perhaps TRBD1 as D (5 bases). This CDR3 is 15 amino acids long. CDR1 and CDR2 from the germline V gene are MNHNS and SASEGT. CDR3 region: CDSSFGAFAGPVAFF. CDR3 DNA sequence: TGTGACAGCAGTTTTGGGGCCTTCGCCGGACCAGTAGCTTTCTTT.

The CDR3 protein is CASSLTVDNSPLHF. DNA for the CDR3: TGTGCCAGCAGCCTGACGGTAGATAATTCACCCCTCCACTTT. The chain recombines TRBV7-2 with TRBJ1-6; no definite D call. Trimming took 5 bases from V and 5 from J, leaving 10 bases between them. The CDR3 has 14 amino acids. Looked up from germline, CDR1 is SGHTA and CDR2 is FQGNSA.

Regarding this clonotype: Here the CDR3 omits its conserved ending phenylalanine or tryptophan, so a read error is the likely source. The chain employs TRBV6-5 and TRBJ2-7; D perhaps matches TRBD2 (5 bases). Germline CDR1 is MNHEY and CDR2 is SVGAGI. This CDR3 has 12 residues. CDR3 sequence (DNA): TGTGCCATGGCGGGTGTCTCCTACGGGCAGTACTCC. This gives the protein CAMAGVSYGQYS.

On this clonotype: One base away lies a much larger clone, so this may be a sequencing read error. The CDR3 spells CASSLGRLAGKTQYF. CDR3 DNA: TGTGCCAGCAGCTTAGGACGACTAGCGGGGAAGACCCAGTACTTC. The chain employs TRBV7-2 and TRBJ2-5, with 11 bases identical to TRBD2. Per the germline V gene, CDR1 is SGHTA and CDR2 is FQGNSA. V gave up 1 base and J gave up 6 bases; unmatched junction bases: 4. The CDR3 is 15 residues long.

To note about this clonotype: A read error may explain this, as a much larger clone is one base away. The J gene is TRBJ1-1, the V gene TRBV5-1; D is possibly TRBD1 (6 bases). Trimming left V 8 bases short and J 4 bases short, with 15 bases between. This CDR3 is built from 13 residues. From germline, CDR1 is SGHRS and CDR2 YFSETQ. CDR3 coding DNA: TGCGCCAGTCTGGACAGCCCGAGCACTGAAGCTTTCTTT. Protein product: CASLDSPSTEAFF.

The gene calls are TRBV20-1 and TRBJ1-6; unclear D gene. The V gene lost 0 bases and the J gene lost 6 bases, with 15 bases spanning the gap. The CDR3 contains 16 residues. CDR1 DFQATT and CDR2 SNEGSKA come from the germline V gene (reference sequence). CDR3 sequence reads: CSARDNRVTFNSPLHF. For the CDR3, the DNA is TGCAGTGCTAGAGATAATAGGGTTACTTTTAATTCACCCCTCCACTTT.

This clonotype was detected a few times. The CDR3 DNA sequence: TGTGCCAGCAGCTTACCCTGGACTAGCGGGAGGCTCTACGAGCAGTACTTC. Translating gives CASSLPWTSGRLYEQYF. The chain uses TRBV7-2 and TRBJ2-7; TRBD2 matches at 14 bases. The V and J ends lost 2 bases and 3 bases, in that order; junction bases with no gene match: 6. This CDR3 region has 17 residues. CDR1 SGHTA and CDR2 FQGNSA come from the germline V gene.

This clonotype has at least ten counts. The V call is TRBV27, the J call TRBJ1-5; 9 bases are a match to TRBD1. Trimming at V came to 5 bases and at J to 7 bases, leaving 3 bases not matched to a gene. Germline values: CDR1 MNHEY, CDR2 SMNVEV (reference sequence). The CDR3 loop spans 13 amino acids. CDR3 DNA sequence: TGTGCCAGCAGTGCACAGGGGGCCCAGCCCCAGCATTTT. Translating it yields CASSAQGAQPQHF.

This clonotype was counted at least ten times. The chain employs TRBV2 and TRBJ2-7, with TRBD1 matching over 9 bases. Trimming cost V 4 bases and J 0 bases; bases outside gene matches: 4. Germline CDR1 and CDR2: SNHLY and FYNNEI. There are 15 residues in the CDR3. CDR3 nucleotides: TGTGCCAGCAGTGCGGGACAGGGAATCTCCTACGAGCAGTACTTC. Residues: CASSAGQGISYEQYF.

The V and J genes are TRBV29-1 and TRBJ2-2, with D maybe TRBD1 (5 bases). The V gene's germline CDR1 is SQVTM and CDR2 ANQGSEA. The CDR3 is made up of 13 amino acids. Deletions cut 0 bases from V and 8 bases from J, with 10 bases between. The CDR3 loop reads CSVEDYRSGELFF. CDR3 DNA: TGCAGCGTTGAAGATTACAGGTCGGGGGAGCTGTTTTTT.